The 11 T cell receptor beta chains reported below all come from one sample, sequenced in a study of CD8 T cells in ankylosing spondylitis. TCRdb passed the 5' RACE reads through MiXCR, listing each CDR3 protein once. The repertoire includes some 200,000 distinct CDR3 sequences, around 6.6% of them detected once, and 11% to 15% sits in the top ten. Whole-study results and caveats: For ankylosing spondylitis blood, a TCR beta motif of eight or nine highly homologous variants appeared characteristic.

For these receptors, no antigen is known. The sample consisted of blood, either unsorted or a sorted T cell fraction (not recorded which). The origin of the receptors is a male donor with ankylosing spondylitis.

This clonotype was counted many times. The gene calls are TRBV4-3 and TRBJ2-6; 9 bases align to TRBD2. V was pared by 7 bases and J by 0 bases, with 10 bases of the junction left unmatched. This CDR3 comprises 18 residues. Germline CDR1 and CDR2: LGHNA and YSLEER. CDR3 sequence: CASTGGLAANSGANVLTF. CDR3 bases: TGCGCCAGCACCGGGGGACTAGCTGCGAACTCTGGGGCCAACGTCCTGACTTTC.

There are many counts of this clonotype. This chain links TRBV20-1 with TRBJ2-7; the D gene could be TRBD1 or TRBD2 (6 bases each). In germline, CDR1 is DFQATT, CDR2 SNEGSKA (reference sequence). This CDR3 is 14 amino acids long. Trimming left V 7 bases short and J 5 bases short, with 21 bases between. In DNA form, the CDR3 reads TGCAGTGTCCAAGGGGACGGGGGCCGTGACGAGCAGTACTTC. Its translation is CSVQGDGGRDEQYF.

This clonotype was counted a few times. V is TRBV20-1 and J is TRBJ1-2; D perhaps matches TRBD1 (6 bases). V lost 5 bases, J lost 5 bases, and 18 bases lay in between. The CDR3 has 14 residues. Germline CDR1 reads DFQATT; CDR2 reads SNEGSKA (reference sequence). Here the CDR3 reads CSAPNTGMSYGYTF. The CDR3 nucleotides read TGCAGTGCTCCCAATACAGGGATGTCGTATGGCTACACCTTC.

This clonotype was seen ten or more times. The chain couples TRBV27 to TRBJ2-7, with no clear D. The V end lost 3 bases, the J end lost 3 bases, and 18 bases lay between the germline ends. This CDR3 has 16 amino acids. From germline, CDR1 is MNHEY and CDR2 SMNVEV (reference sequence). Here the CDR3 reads CASSFLSGANLYEQYF. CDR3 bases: TGTGCCAGCAGTTTCCTCTCAGGCGCCAACCTCTACGAGCAGTACTTC.

CDR3 region: CASSLGVELPAGEQYF. CDR3 bases: TGTGCCAGCAGCTTAGGGGTCGAGTTACCAGCGGGAGAGCAGTACTTC. J is TRBJ2-7 and V is TRBV7-2; 7 positions agree with TRBD2. Germline-derived CDR1 and CDR2 are SGHTA and FQGNSA. The CDR3 length is 16 residues. After removal of 1 base from V and 7 bases from J, the junction contained 13 bases not matched to a gene.

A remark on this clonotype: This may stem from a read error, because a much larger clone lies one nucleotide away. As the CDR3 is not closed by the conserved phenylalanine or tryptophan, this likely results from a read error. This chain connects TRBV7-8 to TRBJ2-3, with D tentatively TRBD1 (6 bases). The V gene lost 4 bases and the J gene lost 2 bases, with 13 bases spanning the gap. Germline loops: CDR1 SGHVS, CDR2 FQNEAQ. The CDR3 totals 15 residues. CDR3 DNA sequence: TGTGCCAGCAGCTCGCCGGGACATTCCACAGATACGCAGTATCTT. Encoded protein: CASSSPGHSTDTQYL.

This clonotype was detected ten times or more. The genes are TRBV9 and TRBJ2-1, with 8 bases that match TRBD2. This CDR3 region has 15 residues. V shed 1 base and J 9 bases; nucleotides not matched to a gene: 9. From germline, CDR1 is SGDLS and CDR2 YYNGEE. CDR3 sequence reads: CASSVQREGRAEQFF. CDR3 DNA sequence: TGTGCCAGCAGCGTACAACGGGAGGGCCGTGCTGAGCAGTTCTTC.

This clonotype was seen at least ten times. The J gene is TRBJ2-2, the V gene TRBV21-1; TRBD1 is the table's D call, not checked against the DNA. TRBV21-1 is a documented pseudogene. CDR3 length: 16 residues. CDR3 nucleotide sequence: TGTGCCAGCAGCATCCAGGGGGTAATGAACACCGGGGAGCTGTTTTTT. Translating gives CASSIQGVMNTGELFF.

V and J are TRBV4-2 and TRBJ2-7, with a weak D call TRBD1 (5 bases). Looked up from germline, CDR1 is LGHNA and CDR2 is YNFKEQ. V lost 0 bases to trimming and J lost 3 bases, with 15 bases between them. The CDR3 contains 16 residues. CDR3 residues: CASSQDPQGMYYEQYF. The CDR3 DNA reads TGTGCCAGCAGCCAAGATCCGCAGGGTATGTACTACGAGCAGTACTTC.

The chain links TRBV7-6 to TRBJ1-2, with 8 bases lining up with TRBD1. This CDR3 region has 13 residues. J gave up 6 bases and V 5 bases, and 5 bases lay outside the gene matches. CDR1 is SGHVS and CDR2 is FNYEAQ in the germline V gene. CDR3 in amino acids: CASSPRTGNGYTF. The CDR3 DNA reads TGTGCCAGCAGCCCGAGGACAGGGAATGGCTACACCTTC.

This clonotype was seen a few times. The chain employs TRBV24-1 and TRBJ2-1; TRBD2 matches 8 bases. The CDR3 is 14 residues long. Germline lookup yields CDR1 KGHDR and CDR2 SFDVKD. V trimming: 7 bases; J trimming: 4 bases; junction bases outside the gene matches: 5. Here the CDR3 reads CATRRGALYNEQFF. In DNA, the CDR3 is TGTGCCACCAGGCGGGGGGCCCTTTACAATGAGCAGTTCTTC.